Shown below are 26 T cell receptor beta chains from a single sample sequenced in a study of blood T cell repertoires in COVID-19. Clones were read by immunoSEQ multiplex PCR, and TCRdb kept only the in-frame ones, dropping some. The sample records some 150,000 clones, 78% being singletons. Sequenced: PBMCs or T cells enriched from blood (not recorded which). The receptors come from a woman in her fifties or sixties who had recovered from COVID-19.

This clone was detected a few times. The chain employs TRBV5-1 and TRBJ1-2; the match to TRBD1 covers 7 bases. The CDR3 extends over 14 amino acids. The trim removed 0 bases at V and 7 bases at J, leaving 6 bases unmatched. Germline V CDR1 and CDR2: SGHRS, YFSETQ. In DNA form, the CDR3 reads TGCGCCAGCAGCTTGGTGCACAGGGGAATTGGCTACACCTTC. This encodes CASSLVHRGIGYTF.

The chain recombines TRBV6-1 with TRBJ2-3; D may be TRBD1 (7 bases). Germline V gene sequence: CDR1 MNHNS, CDR2 SASEGT. V lost 0 bases and J 2 bases, leaving 9 bases between the germline ends. This CDR3 is built from 15 residues. CDR3 DNA: TGTGCCAGCAGTGAAGCGGAGGGGGCCACAGATACGCAGTATTTT. The encoded protein is CASSEAEGATDTQYF.

This clone was counted a few times. The chain has TRBV3-1 (or the pseudogene TRBV3-2) and TRBJ2-7, with 13 bases matching TRBD2. CDR1 is LGHDT and CDR2 is YNNKEL in the germline V gene (reference sequence). V shed 3 bases, J shed 7 bases, and the junction held 3 bases outside the gene matches. The CDR3 has 14 residues. In nucleotides, the CDR3 is TGTGCCAGCAGCCAGGCGGGACTAGCGGGGGAGCAGTACTTC. It yields the protein CASSQAGLAGEQYF.

The table lists this clone with many counts. The chain joins TRBV4-1 to TRBJ1-3; TRBD1 matches 7 bases. J lost 0 bases, V lost 4 bases, and 15 bases had no gene match. Germline CDR1 MGHRA, CDR2 YSYEKL. The CDR3 consists of 19 residues. The CDR3 DNA reads as TGCGCCAGCAGCCCTCCGGGACAGACACCTTTACCCTCTGGAAACACCATATATTTT. The encoded protein is CASSPPGQTPLPSGNTIYF.

The CDR3 DNA is TGTGCCAGCAGTGCCGACAGTACGAACACTGAAGCTTTCTTT. It specifies CASSADSTNTEAFF. The chain recombines TRBV6-4 with TRBJ1-1, with a possible D match to TRBD1 (5 bases). This CDR3 has 14 residues. The germline gives CDR1 MRHNA, CDR2 SNTAGT. Trimming took 4 bases from V and 1 from J, leaving 10 bases between them.

This sequence joins TRBV5-1 and TRBJ1-2; TRBD1 matches 8 bases. The CDR3 runs 14 residues. V lost 4 bases to trimming and J lost 7 bases; unmatched junction nucleotides: 9. Germline CDR1 and CDR2: SGHRS and YFSETQ. The CDR3 spells CASSPPDRVAGYTF. CDR3 bases: TGCGCCAGCAGCCCGCCGGACAGGGTTGCTGGCTACACCTTC.

V and J are TRBV6-1 and TRBJ2-7; D is ambiguous. CDR3 length: 13 residues. CDR1 is MNHNS and CDR2 is SASEGT in the germline V gene. The CDR3 coding sequence is TGTGCCAGCGGTGAACTGAGCTCCTACGAGCAGTACGTC. Translation gives CASGELSSYEQYV.

This sequence joins TRBV28 and TRBJ1-3; possibly TRBD1 for D (6 bases). The CDR3 runs 17 residues. The germline V and J ends were trimmed by 6 bases and 1 base, with 19 bases remaining between them. From germline, CDR1 is MDHEN and CDR2 SYDVKM. CDR3 loop: CASRARTAMVSGNTIYF. The CDR3 DNA is TGTGCCAGCAGGGCGAGGACAGCCATGGTATCTGGAAACACCATATATTTT.

This clone has a count of ten or more. The rearrangement joins TRBV5-1 to TRBJ1-2, with TRBD1 as a possible D gene (6 bases). V dropped 0 bases and J dropped 4 bases, with 13 bases sitting between them. The CDR3 has 15 residues. Germline values: CDR1 SGHRS, CDR2 YFSETQ. The CDR3 bases are TGCGCCAGCAGCTTGGTCCTGGGGGCAGGCTATGGCTACACCTTC. It translates to CASSLVLGAGYGYTF.

The V gene is TRBV3-1 (or the pseudogene TRBV3-2), the J gene TRBJ2-1; D might be TRBD2 (5 bases). V was cut by 1 base and J by 7 bases, with 14 bases left in between. CDR3 length: 15 residues. Germline-derived CDR1 and CDR2 are LGHDT and YNNKEL (reference sequence). The DNA for the CDR3 is TGTGCCAGCAGCCAAGGGACTTACACCCCAAATGAGCAGTTCTTC. Residues: CASSQGTYTPNEQFF.

The V gene is TRBV27, the J gene TRBJ1-2; unclear D gene. The CDR3 runs to 12 residues. V was clipped by 7 bases and J by 5 bases, with 11 bases between them. The germline V gene encodes CDR1 MNHEY and CDR2 SMNVEV (reference sequence). The CDR3 DNA reads as TGTGCCAGCACCCGGAGGGAATATGGCTACACCTTC. This codes for CASTRREYGYTF.

V gene TRBV27 combines with J gene TRBJ1-5; 8 nucleotides align to TRBD1. The trim removed 5 bases at V and 2 bases at J, leaving 5 bases unmatched. This CDR3 has 15 residues. Germline CDR1 MNHEY, CDR2 SMNVEV (reference sequence). CDR3 sequence (DNA): TGTGCCAGCAGTCTCGCGACAGGGGGCAATCAGCCCCAGCATTTT. It specifies CASSLATGGNQPQHF.

The chain uses TRBV10-3 and TRBJ2-2; perhaps TRBD2 as D (6 bases). This CDR3 is built from 14 residues. Per germline, CDR1 ENHRY and CDR2 SYGVKD. Trimming took 3 bases from V and 6 from J, leaving 11 bases between them. CDR3 coding DNA: TGTGCCATCAGTGAACTGGGGGGAGCCGGGGAGCTGTTTTTT. Protein: CAISELGGAGELFF.

This chain uses TRBV10-3 with TRBJ2-5; 7 bases are shared with TRBD2. After removal of 6 bases from V and 6 bases from J, the junction contained 10 bases not matched to a gene. The CDR3 is 14 amino acids. Germline CDR1 is ENHRY and CDR2 is SYGVKD. This CDR3 is CAIRALGRAQTQYF. DNA of the CDR3: TGTGCCATCAGGGCTCTAGGGAGGGCCCAGACCCAGTACTTC.

The CDR3 is CASSYSSDSSSPLHF. The CDR3 DNA reads as TGTGCCAGCAGTTACTCGAGTGACAGCTCCTCACCCCTCCACTTT. The chain is built from TRBV6-5 and TRBJ1-6; the D gene is possibly TRBD1 (5 bases). The CDR3 spans 15 residues. CDR1 is MNHEY and CDR2 is SVGAGI in the germline V gene. V was trimmed by 0 bases and J by 10 bases, leaving 13 bases between them.

This clone was picked up one time. This chain joins TRBV28 and TRBJ1-5; D call uncertain. V was trimmed by 1 base and J by 3 bases, leaving 10 bases between them. Germline CDR1 MDHEN, CDR2 SYDVKM. This CDR3 contains 15 residues. CDR3 protein: CASSLLTGNNQPQHF. The CDR3 nucleotides read TGTGCCAGCAGTTTATTAACGGGGAACAATCAGCCCCAGCATTTT. The full variable domain, in which reference TRBV28 and TRBJ1-5 provide the parts outside the CDR3, is DVKVTQSSRYLVKRTGEKVFLECVQDMDHENMFWYRQDPGLGLRLIYFSYDVKMKEKGDIPEGYSVSREKKERFSLILESASTNQTSMYLCASSLLTGNNQPQHFGDGTRLSIL.

This chain uses TRBV2 with TRBJ1-5, with 7 bases that match TRBD1. This CDR3 contains 17 residues. Trimming cost V 2 bases and J 0 bases; bases outside gene matches: 7. Germline CDR1 is SNHLY and CDR2 is FYNNEI. CDR3 bases: TGTGCCAGCAGTGAAACCGGGACAGCATATAGCAATCAGCCCCAGCATTTT. As protein: CASSETGTAYSNQPQHF.

V usage is TRBV3-1 (or the pseudogene TRBV3-2) and J usage is TRBJ2-7, with D hard to call. The CDR3 consists of 14 residues. Looked up from germline, CDR1 is LGHDT and CDR2 is YNNKEL (reference sequence). The germline V and J ends were trimmed by 0 bases and 1 base, with 7 bases remaining between them. The CDR3 nucleotides are TGTGCCAGCAGCCAAGAAACTACATCCTACGAGCAGTACTTC. Amino acids: CASSQETTSYEQYF.

The V gene is TRBV12-5, the J gene TRBJ2-5; 7 bases are a match to TRBD1. This CDR3 is 13 amino acids long. V gave up 7 bases and J gave up 7 bases; unmatched junction bases: 9. Germline V gives CDR1 LGHNT, CDR2 FRNRAP. The CDR3 spells CASAIGQVGTQYF. For the CDR3, the DNA is TGTGCTAGTGCTATCGGACAGGTGGGGACCCAGTACTTC.

V is TRBV12-3 or TRBV12-4 and J is TRBJ1-6, with D possibly TRBD1 on 5 matching bases. Trimming stripped 1 base from V and 8 bases from J, with 6 bases between. CDR3 length: 13 residues. The CDR3 coding sequence is TGTGCCAGCAGTTTAGGGGGCGATTCACCCCTCCACTTT. Protein product: CASSLGGDSPLHF.

V is TRBV7-9 and J is TRBJ1-2, with 11 bases fitting TRBD1. The CDR3 runs 15 residues. V trimming: 4 bases; J trimming: 8 bases; junction bases outside the gene matches: 9. The germline V gene encodes CDR1 SEHNR and CDR2 FQNEAQ (reference sequence). CDR3 region: CASSSAGTGGEGYTF. The CDR3 coding sequence is TGTGCCAGCAGCTCAGCTGGGACAGGGGGGGAGGGCTACACCTTC.

The genes are TRBV7-9 and TRBJ1-1; 8 bases line up with TRBD1. V dropped 6 bases and J dropped 2; count of bases not matched to a gene: 11. CDR1 is SEHNR and CDR2 is FQNEAQ in the germline V gene (reference sequence). This CDR3 contains 16 residues. CDR3 nucleotide sequence: TGTGCCAGCAGGCAGGACAGGGCCTTCGTCAACACTGAAGCTTTCTTT. Protein: CASRQDRAFVNTEAFF. Supplemented by reference TRBV7-9 and TRBJ1-1, the full variable domain reads DTGVSQNPRHKITKRGQNVTFRCDPISEHNRLYWYRQTLGQGPEFLTYFQNEAQLEKSRLLSDRFSAERPKGSFSTLEIQRTEQGDSAMYLCASRQDRAFVNTEAFFGQGTRLTVV.

This clone was seen once. The CDR3 loop reads CASSFGQVQRFSPLHF. The DNA for the CDR3 is TGTGCCAGCAGCTTCGGACAGGTCCAAAGGTTCTCACCCCTCCACTTT. The gene calls are TRBV5-5 and TRBJ1-6; 7 nucleotides match TRBD1. V was clipped by 2 bases and J by 10 bases; unmatched bases: 12. CDR1 SGHKS and CDR2 YYEKEE come from the germline V gene (reference sequence). The CDR3 runs 16 residues. The whole variable domain, filled in from reference TRBV5-5 and TRBJ1-6, reads DAGVTQSPTHLIKTRGQQVTLRCSPISGHKSVSWYQQVLGQGPQFIFQYYEKEERGRGNFPDRFSARQFPNYSSELNVNALLLGDSALYLCASSFGQVQRFSPLHFGNGTRLTVT.

The chain recombines TRBV5-1 with TRBJ2-5; TRBD2 matches at 8 bases. CDR1 and CDR2 from the germline V gene are SGHRS and YFSETQ. The junction had 12 bases not matched to a gene; V was cut back by 3 bases and J by 5 bases. CDR3 length: 16 amino acids. The CDR3, as DNA: TGCGCCAGCAGCTCCTCGACTAGCGCCACATCTGAGACCCAGTACTTC. It yields the protein CASSSSTSATSETQYF. Together with reference TRBV5-1 and TRBJ2-5, the CDR3 gives the full variable domain: KAGVTQTPRYLIKTRGQQVTLSCSPISGHRSVSWYQQTPGQGLQFLFEYFSETQRNKGNFPGRFSGRQFSNSRSEMNVSTLELGDSALYLCASSSSTSATSETQYFGPGTRLLVL.

This clone appeared a few times. The chain links TRBV27 to TRBJ2-1, with TRBD1 matching 7 bases. Germline CDR1 MNHEY, CDR2 SMNVEV (reference sequence). J lost 5 bases, V lost 2 bases, and 0 bases had no gene match. The CDR3 consists of 13 residues. The CDR3 spells CASSLQGDNEQFF. Written as DNA, the CDR3 is TGTGCCAGCAGTTTACAGGGGGACAATGAGCAGTTCTTC.

In this sample, this clone turned up once. The chain carries TRBV15 and TRBJ1-3; no reliable D call. The CDR3 covers 15 residues. Germline CDR1 reads LNHNV; CDR2 reads YYDKDF (reference sequence). Trimming pared 0 bases from V and 6 bases from J, leaving 12 bases between. The CDR3 DNA is TGTGCCACCAGCAGAGATTTTACAGCTTTAAACACCATATATTTT. Translating it yields CATSRDFTALNTIYF.